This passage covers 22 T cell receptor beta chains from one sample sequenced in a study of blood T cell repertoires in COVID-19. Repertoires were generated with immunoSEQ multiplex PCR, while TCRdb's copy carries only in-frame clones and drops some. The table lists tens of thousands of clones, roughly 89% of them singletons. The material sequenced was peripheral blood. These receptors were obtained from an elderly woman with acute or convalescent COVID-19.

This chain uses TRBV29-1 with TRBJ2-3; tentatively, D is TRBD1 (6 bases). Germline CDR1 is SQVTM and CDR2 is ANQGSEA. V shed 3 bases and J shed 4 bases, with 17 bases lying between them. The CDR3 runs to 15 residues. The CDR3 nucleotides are TGCAGCGTTGAGGGTGGGTGGGACACACCAGATACGCAGTATTTT. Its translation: CSVEGGWDTPDTQYF.

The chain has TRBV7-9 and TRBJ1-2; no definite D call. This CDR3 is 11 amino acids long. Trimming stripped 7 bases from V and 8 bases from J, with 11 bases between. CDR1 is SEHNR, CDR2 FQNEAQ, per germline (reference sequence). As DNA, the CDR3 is TGTGCCAGCACGTCCGAGGCGGGCTACACCTTC. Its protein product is CASTSEAGYTF. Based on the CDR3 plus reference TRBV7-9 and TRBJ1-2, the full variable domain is DTGVSQNPRHKITKRGQNVTFRCDPISEHNRLYWYRQTLGQGPEFLTYFQNEAQLEKSRLLSDRFSAERPKGSFSTLEIQRTEQGDSAMYLCASTSEAGYTFGSGTRLTVV.

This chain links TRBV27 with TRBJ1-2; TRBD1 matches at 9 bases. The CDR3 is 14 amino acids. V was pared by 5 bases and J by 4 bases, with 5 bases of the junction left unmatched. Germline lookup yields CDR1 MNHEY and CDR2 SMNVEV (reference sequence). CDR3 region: CASSPGTGSYGYTF. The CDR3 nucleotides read TGTGCCAGCAGTCCCGGGACAGGGAGCTATGGCTACACCTTC.

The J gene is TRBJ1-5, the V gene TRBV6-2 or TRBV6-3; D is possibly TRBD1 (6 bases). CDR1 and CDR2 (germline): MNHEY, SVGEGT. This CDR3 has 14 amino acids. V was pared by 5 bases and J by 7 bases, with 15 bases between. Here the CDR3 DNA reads TGTGCCAGCAGTCACCCCAGGGGAGAGCAGCCCCAGCATTTT. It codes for CASSHPRGEQPQHF.

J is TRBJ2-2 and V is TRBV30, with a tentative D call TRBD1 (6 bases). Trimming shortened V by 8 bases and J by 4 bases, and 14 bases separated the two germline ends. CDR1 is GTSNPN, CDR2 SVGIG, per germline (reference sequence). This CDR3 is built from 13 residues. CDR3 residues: CAQAGTPTGELFF. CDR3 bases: TGTGCCCAGGCAGGGACACCCACCGGGGAGCTGTTTTTT.

The CDR3 loop reads CASSFDRGLYNEQFF. DNA of the CDR3: TGTGCCAGCAGCTTTGACAGGGGGCTATACAATGAGCAGTTCTTC. V is TRBV5-6 and J is TRBJ2-1; 10 nucleotides match TRBD1. CDR3 size: 15 residues. CDR1 is SGHDT and CDR2 is YYEEEE in the germline V gene. V lost 2 bases to trimming and J lost 4 bases; unmatched junction nucleotides: 3.

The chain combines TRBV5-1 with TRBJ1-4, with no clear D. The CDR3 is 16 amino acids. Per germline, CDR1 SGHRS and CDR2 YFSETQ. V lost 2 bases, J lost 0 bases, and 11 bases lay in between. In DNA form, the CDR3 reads TGCGCCAGCAGCTTCGGGGTACCCGCAACTAATGAAAAACTGTTTTTT. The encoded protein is CASSFGVPATNEKLFF.

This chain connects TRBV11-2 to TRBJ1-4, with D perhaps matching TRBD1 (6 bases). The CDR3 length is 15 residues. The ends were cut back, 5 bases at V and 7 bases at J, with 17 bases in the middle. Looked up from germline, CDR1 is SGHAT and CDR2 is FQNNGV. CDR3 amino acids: CASSLVGADGEKLFF. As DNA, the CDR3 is TGTGCCAGCAGCCTCGTGGGGGCCGACGGTGAAAAACTGTTTTTT.

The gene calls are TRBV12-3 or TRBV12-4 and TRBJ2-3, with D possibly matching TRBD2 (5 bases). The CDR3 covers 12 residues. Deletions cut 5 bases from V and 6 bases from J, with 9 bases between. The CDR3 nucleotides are TGTGCCAGCAGTCTTTCGGGGGATACGCAGTATTTT. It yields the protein CASSLSGDTQYF.

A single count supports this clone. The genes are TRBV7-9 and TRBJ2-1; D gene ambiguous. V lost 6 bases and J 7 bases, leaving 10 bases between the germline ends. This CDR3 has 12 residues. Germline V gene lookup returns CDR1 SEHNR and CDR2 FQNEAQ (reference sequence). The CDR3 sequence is CASRTVANEQFF. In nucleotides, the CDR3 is TGTGCCAGCAGAACCGTGGCAAATGAGCAGTTCTTC.

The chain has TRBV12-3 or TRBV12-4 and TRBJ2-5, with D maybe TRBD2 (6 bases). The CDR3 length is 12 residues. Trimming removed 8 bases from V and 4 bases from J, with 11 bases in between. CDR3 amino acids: CASQGGGETQYF. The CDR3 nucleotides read TGTGCCAGCCAGGGAGGAGGAGAGACCCAGTACTTC.

The CDR3 DNA reads TGTGCCAGCAGGGCGACAGGATACAATCAGCCCCAGCATTTT. It translates to CASRATGYNQPQHF. V gene TRBV28 combines with J gene TRBJ1-5, with D maybe TRBD1 (6 bases). V lost 6 bases to trimming and J lost 3 bases, with 12 bases between them. Germline-derived CDR1 and CDR2 are MDHEN and SYDVKM. The CDR3 totals 14 residues.

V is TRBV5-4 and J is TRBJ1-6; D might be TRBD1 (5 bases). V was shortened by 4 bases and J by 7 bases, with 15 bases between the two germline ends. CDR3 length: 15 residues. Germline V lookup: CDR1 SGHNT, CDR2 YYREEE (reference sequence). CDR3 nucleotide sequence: TGTGCCAGCAGCGGGGGGATCCCCAGAAATTCACCCCTCCACTTT. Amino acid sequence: CASSGGIPRNSPLHF.

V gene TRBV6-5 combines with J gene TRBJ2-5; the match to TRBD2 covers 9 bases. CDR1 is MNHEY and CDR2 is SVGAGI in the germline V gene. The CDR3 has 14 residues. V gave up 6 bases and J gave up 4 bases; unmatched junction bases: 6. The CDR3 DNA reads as TGTGCCAGCAGCTTAGCGGGAGTTGGAGAGACCCAGTACTTC. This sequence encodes CASSLAGVGETQYF.

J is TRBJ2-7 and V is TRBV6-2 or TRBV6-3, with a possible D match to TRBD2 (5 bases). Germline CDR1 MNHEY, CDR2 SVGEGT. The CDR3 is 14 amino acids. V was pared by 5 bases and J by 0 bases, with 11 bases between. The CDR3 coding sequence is TGTGCCAGCAGTATCAAGCGGAACTCCTACGAGCAGTACTTC. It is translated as CASSIKRNSYEQYF.

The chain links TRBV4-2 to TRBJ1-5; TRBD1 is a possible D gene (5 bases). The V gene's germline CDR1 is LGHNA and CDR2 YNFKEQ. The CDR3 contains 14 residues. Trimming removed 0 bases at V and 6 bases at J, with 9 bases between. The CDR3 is CASSQDGGGQPQHF. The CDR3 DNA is TGTGCCAGCAGCCAAGATGGGGGGGGTCAGCCCCAGCATTTT.

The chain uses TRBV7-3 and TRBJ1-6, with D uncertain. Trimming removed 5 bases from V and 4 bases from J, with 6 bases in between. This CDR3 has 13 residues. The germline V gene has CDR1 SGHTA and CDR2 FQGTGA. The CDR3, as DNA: TGTGCCAGCAGCGCCGGGTATAATTCACCCCTCCACTTT. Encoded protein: CASSAGYNSPLHF.

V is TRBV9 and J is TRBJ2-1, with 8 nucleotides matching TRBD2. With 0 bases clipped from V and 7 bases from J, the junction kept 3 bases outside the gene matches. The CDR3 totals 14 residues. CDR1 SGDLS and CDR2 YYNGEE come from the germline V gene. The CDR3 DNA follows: TGTGCCAGCAGCGTAGCGGGAGGGTGGAATGAGCAGTTCTTC. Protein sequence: CASSVAGGWNEQFF.

DNA of the CDR3: TGTGCCAGCAGCTCCAGGGGTGACGGGGAGACCCAGTACTTC. It encodes CASSSRGDGETQYF. V and J are TRBV28 and TRBJ2-5, with D possibly being TRBD1 (6 bases). Germline V CDR1 and CDR2: MDHEN, SYDVKM. Trimming stripped 6 bases from V and 5 bases from J, with 16 bases between. This CDR3 has 14 amino acids.

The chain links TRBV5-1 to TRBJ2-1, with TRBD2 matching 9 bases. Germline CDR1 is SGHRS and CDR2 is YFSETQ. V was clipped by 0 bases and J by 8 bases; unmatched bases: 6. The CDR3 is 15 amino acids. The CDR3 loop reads CASSLGAGGPDEQFF. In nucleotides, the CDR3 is TGCGCCAGCAGCTTGGGGGCGGGAGGGCCCGATGAGCAGTTCTTC.

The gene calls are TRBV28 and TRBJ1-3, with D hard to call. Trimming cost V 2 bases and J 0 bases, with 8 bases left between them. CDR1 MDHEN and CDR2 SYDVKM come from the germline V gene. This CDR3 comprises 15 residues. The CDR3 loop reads CASSLQVFSGNTIYF. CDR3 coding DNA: TGTGCCAGCAGTTTACAGGTGTTCTCTGGAAACACCATATATTTT.

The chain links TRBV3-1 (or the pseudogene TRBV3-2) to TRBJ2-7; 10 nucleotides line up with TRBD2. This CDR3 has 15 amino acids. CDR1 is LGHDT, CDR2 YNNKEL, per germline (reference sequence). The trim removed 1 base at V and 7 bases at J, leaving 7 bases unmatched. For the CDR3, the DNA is TGTGCCAGCAGCCAAGGAGCGGGGGGGCCGGGGGAGCAGTACTTC. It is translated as CASSQGAGGPGEQYF.